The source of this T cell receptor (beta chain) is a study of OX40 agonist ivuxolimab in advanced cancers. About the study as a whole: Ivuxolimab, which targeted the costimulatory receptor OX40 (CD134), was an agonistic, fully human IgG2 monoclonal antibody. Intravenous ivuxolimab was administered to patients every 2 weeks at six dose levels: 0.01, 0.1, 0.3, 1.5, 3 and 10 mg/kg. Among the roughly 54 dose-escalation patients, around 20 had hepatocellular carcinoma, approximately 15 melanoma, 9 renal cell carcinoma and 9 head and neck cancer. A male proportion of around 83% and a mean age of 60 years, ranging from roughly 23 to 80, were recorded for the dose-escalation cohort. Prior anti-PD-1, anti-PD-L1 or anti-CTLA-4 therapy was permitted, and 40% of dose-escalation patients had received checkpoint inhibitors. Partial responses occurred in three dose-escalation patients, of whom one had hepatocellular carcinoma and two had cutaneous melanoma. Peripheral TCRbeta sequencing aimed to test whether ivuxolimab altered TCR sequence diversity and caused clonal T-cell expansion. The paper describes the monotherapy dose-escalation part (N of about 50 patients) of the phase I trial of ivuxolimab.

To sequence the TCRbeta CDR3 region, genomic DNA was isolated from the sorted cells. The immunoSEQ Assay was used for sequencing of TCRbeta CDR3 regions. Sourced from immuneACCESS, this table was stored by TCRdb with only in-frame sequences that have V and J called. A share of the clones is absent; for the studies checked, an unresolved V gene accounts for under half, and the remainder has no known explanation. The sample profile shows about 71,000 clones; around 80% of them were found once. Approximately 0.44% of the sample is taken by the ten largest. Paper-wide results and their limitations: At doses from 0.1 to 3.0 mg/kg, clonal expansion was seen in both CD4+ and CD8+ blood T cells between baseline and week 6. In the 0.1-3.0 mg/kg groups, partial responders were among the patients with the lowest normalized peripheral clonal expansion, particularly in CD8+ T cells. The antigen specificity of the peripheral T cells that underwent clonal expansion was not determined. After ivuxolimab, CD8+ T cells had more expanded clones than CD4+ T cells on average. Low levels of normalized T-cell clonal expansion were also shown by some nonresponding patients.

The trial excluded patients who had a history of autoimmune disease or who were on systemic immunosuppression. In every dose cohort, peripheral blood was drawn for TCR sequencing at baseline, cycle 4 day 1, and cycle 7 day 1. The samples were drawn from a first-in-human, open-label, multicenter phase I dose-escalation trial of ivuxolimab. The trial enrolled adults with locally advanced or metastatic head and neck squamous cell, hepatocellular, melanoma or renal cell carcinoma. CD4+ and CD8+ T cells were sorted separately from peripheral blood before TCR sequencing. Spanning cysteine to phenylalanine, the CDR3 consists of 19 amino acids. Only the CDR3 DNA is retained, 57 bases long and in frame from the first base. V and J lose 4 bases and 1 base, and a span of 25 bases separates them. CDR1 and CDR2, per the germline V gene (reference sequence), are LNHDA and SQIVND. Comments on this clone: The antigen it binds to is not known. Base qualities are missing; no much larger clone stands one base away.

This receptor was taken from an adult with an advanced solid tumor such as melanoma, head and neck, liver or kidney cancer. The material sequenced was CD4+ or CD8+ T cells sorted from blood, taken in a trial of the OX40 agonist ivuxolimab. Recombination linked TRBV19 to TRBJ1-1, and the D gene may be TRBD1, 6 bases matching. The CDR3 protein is CASSKSASGTPLGNTEAFF. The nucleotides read TGTGCCAGTAGTAAAAGTGCCTCCGGGACACCACTTGGGAACACTGAAGCTTTCTTT.